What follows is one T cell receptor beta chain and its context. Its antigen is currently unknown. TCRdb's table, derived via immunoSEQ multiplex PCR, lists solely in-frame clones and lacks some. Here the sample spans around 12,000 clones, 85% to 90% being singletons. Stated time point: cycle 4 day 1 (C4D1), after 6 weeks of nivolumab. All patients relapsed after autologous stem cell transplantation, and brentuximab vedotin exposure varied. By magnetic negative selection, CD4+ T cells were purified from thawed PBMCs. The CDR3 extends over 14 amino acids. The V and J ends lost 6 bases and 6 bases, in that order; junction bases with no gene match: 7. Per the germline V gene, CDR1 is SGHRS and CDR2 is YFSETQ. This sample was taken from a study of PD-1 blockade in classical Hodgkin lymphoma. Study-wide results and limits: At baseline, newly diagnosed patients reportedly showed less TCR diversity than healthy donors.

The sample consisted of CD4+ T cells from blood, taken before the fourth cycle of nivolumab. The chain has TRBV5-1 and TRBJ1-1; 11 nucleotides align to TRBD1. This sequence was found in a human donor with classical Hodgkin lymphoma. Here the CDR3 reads CASKVPGQGAEAFF. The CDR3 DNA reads TGCGCCAGCAAGGTACCGGGACAGGGGGCTGAAGCTTTCTTT.